The T cell receptor (beta chain) under discussion was sequenced for a study of radiation and T cells in renal cell carcinoma. The time point: blood 4 weeks post-SBRT, at nephrectomy. Specified treatment: 15 Gy SBRT to primary tumor, nephrectomy 4 weeks later. Nephrectomy followed 15 Gy stereotactic body radiation by 4 weeks. Sequencing used immunoSEQ multiplex PCR; TCRdb keeps in-frame clones, though not all of them. Among about 90,000 clones listed, approximately 82% were seen once. This clone appeared a few times. The CDR3 is 11 residues long. CDR1 DFQATT and CDR2 SNEGSKA come from the germline V gene (reference sequence). Trimming took 6 bases from V and 8 from J, leaving 13 bases between them.

The TCR comes from a man aged 55 to 70 with renal cell carcinoma. This chain uses TRBV20-1 with TRBJ1-2, with unresolved D. Sequencing used blood, obtained from a patient whose treatment included radiotherapy and nephrectomy. CDR3 amino acids: CSAEPASGYTF. In DNA form, the CDR3 reads TGCAGTGCCGAGCCAGCGTCGGGCTACACCTTC.